This T cell receptor (beta chain) was captured in a study of blood T cell repertoires in COVID-19. The wider study: PBMCs, B-cell-depleted T cells, or T cells were the source of the cDNA or gDNA that made up the material.

In germline, CDR1 is LGHNA, CDR2 YNFKEQ. The V gene end was trimmed by 4 bases and the J gene end by 4 bases; junction bases not matched to a gene: 15. The CDR3 loop spans 18 amino acids. Produced via immunoSEQ multiplex PCR; TCRdb's table is partial and in-frame only. Of 90,000 or so clones listed, about 76% are singletons. This chain joins TRBV4-2 and TRBJ2-3; 9 bases agree with TRBD2. The receptor's source is a human donor in a cohort sampled during active COVID-19. Sequenced material: peripheral blood. CDR3 loop: CASSPTQAGGGGADTQYF. In nucleotides, the CDR3 is TGTGCCAGCAGCCCGACTCAGGCGGGAGGGGGGGGCGCAGATACGCAGTATTTT.